This TCR beta chain stems from a study of technical replicates of blood from a few donors. Clones were sequenced by immunoSEQ multiplex PCR, and TCRdb holds only the in-frame ones, with some missing. This repertoire shows over 60,000 clones, roughly 93% found once; its top ten account for roughly 0.25%. Germline V lookup: CDR1 SGHNT, CDR2 YYREEE (reference sequence). This CDR3 spans 18 amino acids. V was shortened by 0 bases and J by 4 bases, with 19 bases between the two germline ends. This receptor was identified in a human donor in good health. The sequenced material came from T cells isolated from PBMCs. This chain joins TRBV5-4 and TRBJ2-2; D is possibly TRBD1 (6 bases). CDR3 in amino acids: CASSLAWRLGAGTGELFF. In nucleotides, the CDR3 is TGTGCCAGCAGCTTGGCTTGGAGGTTGGGGGCGGGCACCGGGGAGCTGTTTTTT.